One sample yielded the 22 T cell receptor beta chains listed below, sequenced in a study of blood T cells in healthy people across ages. Then a second PCR, running about 6 to 11 cycles, was carried out with a sample-barcoded 5' primer and a J-beta primer mix. TCRdb redid the calling of the 5' RACE reads with MiXCR, one entry per CDR3 protein. Of about 640,000 distinct CDR3 sequences in the sample, under 70% were seen once. Sequences were obtained from blood. The receptors were gathered from a man between 60 and 75 years old in good health.

V gene TRBV20-1 combines with J gene TRBJ1-4; 11 bases line up with TRBD1. V lost 6 bases, J lost 8 bases, and 8 bases stayed unmatched. From germline, CDR1 is DFQATT and CDR2 SNEGSKA (reference sequence). This CDR3 is built from 14 residues. CDR3 coding DNA: TGCAGTGCGAAAGGACAGGGGGCGGACGAAAAACTGTTTTTT. It specifies CSAKGQGADEKLFF.

V gene TRBV2 combines with J gene TRBJ1-1; D ambiguous. This CDR3 contains 15 residues. CDR1 is SNHLY, CDR2 FYNNEI, per germline. The V end was cut by 3 bases, the J end by 4 bases, with 15 bases between. The CDR3 DNA is TGTGCCAGCAGTGATGAGGTCCACGAGGGCACTGAAGCTTTCTTT. It translates to CASSDEVHEGTEAFF.

CDR3 region: CASSQKQTGTYEQYF. CDR3 bases: TGTGCCAGCAGCCAAAAGCAAACTGGAACCTACGAGCAGTACTTC. The chain recombines TRBV3-1 with TRBJ2-7; no clear D gene. The CDR3 loop spans 15 amino acids. Germline V CDR1 and CDR2: LGHDT, YNNKEL (reference sequence). V was shortened by 2 bases and J by 2 bases, with 13 bases between the two germline ends.

This chain links TRBV12-3 or TRBV12-4 with TRBJ2-7, with D possibly being TRBD2 (5 bases). The tail of the sequence fits TRBJ2-5 better, so the J call may be wrong. The CDR3 covers 14 residues. The CDR3 spells CASSFGQAGETQYF. The CDR3 nucleotides read TGTGCCAGCAGTTTCGGCCAGGCGGGTGAGACCCAGTACTTC.

The J gene is TRBJ2-5, the V gene TRBV12-3 or TRBV12-4, with D possibly matching TRBD1 (5 bases). Trimming stripped 0 bases from V and 4 bases from J, with 9 bases between. The CDR3 is 14 residues long. The CDR3: CASSLAQGGETQYF. In DNA form, the CDR3 reads TGTGCCAGCAGTTTAGCTCAGGGTGGAGAGACCCAGTACTTC.

There are a few counts of this clonotype. The J gene is TRBJ2-5, the V gene TRBV11-2, with unresolved D. Trimming removed 8 bases at V and 4 bases at J, with 11 bases between. The germline gives CDR1 SGHAT, CDR2 FQNNGV. The CDR3 has 12 residues. The DNA of the CDR3 is TGTGCCAGCCGCAAGCCGGGAGAGACCCAGTACTTC. This codes for CASRKPGETQYF.

This clonotype occurred a few times. This sequence joins TRBV7-9 and TRBJ1-6; D may be TRBD1 (5 bases). Trimming cost V 5 bases and J 5 bases, with 10 bases left between them. This CDR3 spans 14 amino acids. Germline lookup yields CDR1 SEHNR and CDR2 FQNEAQ (reference sequence). The DNA for the CDR3 is TGTGCCAGCAGCCAGGACACTGATAATTCACCCCTCCACTTT. Translation gives CASSQDTDNSPLHF.

There are a few counts of this clonotype. V is TRBV6-5 and J is TRBJ2-7; TRBD1 or TRBD2 may be the D gene (5 bases each). Germline CDR1 reads MNHEY; CDR2 reads SVGAGI. Trimming cost V 4 bases and J 7 bases, with 11 bases left between them. The CDR3 consists of 12 residues. The CDR3 spells CASSWQGGEQYF. In DNA, the CDR3 is TGTGCCAGCAGTTGGCAGGGCGGGGAGCAGTACTTC.

This rearrangement joins TRBV11-2 to TRBJ2-4; tentatively, D is TRBD1 or TRBD2 (5 bases each). The CDR3 length is 14 residues. V lost 5 bases to trimming and J lost 7 bases, with 15 bases between them. Germline CDR1 and CDR2: SGHAT and FQNNGV. CDR3 in DNA: TGTGCCAGCAGCCCGCCCGGGACGAGGAACATTCAGTACTTC. Amino acid sequence: CASSPPGTRNIQYF.

Only a few counts were recorded for this clonotype. The chain joins TRBV10-3 to TRBJ2-7, with 11 bases aligning to TRBD1. The germline CDR1 and CDR2 sequences are ENHRY and SYGVKD. Trimming cost V 10 bases and J 7 bases; bases outside gene matches: 6. There are 12 residues in the CDR3. The CDR3 nucleotides read TGTGCCACCGGACAGGGGGCGGAAGAGCAGTACTTC. It specifies CATGQGAEEQYF.

V gene TRBV20-1 combines with J gene TRBJ2-5; TRBD1 agrees at 8 bases. CDR1 is DFQATT, CDR2 SNEGSKA, per germline (reference sequence). V was clipped by 5 bases and J by 2 bases; unmatched bases: 10. The CDR3 has 15 amino acids. The CDR3, as DNA: TGCAGTGCTTCTAATCATCGGGACAGGCAAGAGACCCAGTACTTC. It is translated as CSASNHRDRQETQYF.

The chain combines TRBV28 with TRBJ1-2; D uncertain. The CDR3 is 12 residues long. Per germline, CDR1 MDHEN and CDR2 SYDVKM. Trimming left V 8 bases short and J 3 bases short, with 10 bases between. The CDR3 sequence: CASGRWDYGYTF. The CDR3, as DNA: TGTGCCAGCGGTAGGTGGGACTATGGCTACACCTTC.

The chain joins TRBV18 to TRBJ2-7; 11 positions match TRBD2. With 3 bases clipped from V and 2 bases from J, the junction kept 15 bases outside the gene matches. Germline lookup yields CDR1 KGHSH and CDR2 LQKENI. CDR3 length: 19 amino acids. CDR3 in amino acids: CASSPPRSSGGTYTYEQYF. For the CDR3, the DNA is TGTGCCAGCTCACCGCCCAGATCTAGCGGGGGGACCTACACCTACGAGCAGTACTTC.

The chain carries TRBV12-3 or TRBV12-4 and TRBJ2-1; the D gene is possibly TRBD1 (5 bases). This CDR3 comprises 15 residues. Trimming stripped 6 bases from V and 5 bases from J, with 17 bases between. CDR3 in DNA: TGTGCCAGCAGCCCGGCCGCGGACACCAACAATGAGCAGTTCTTC. This encodes CASSPAADTNNEQFF.

This clonotype showed up just a few times. V is TRBV20-1 and J is TRBJ1-2, with 9 nucleotides matching TRBD1. In germline, CDR1 is DFQATT, CDR2 SNEGSKA (reference sequence). This CDR3 spans 14 amino acids. V lost 0 bases and J lost 4; bases outside the gene matches: 3. This CDR3 is CSAREQGAGYGYTF. CDR3 in DNA: TGCAGTGCTAGAGAACAGGGGGCGGGCTATGGCTACACCTTC.

The chain has TRBV10-3 and TRBJ2-5; D remains ambiguous. There are 11 residues in the CDR3. Germline CDR1 reads ENHRY; CDR2 reads SYGVKD. Trimming left V 11 bases short and J 5 bases short, with 12 bases between. The CDR3 protein is CASFSGETQYF. DNA for the CDR3: TGTGCCTCATTCAGTGGGGAGACCCAGTACTTC.

In its sample, this clonotype was seen a few times. The CDR3 coding sequence is TGCAGCGGGGGGGAGGGAGAGGGAAATGAGCAGTTCTTC. Translation gives CSGGEGEGNEQFF. The chain recombines TRBV29-1 with TRBJ2-1, with 7 positions matching TRBD2. There are 13 residues in the CDR3. Looked up from germline, CDR1 is SQVTM and CDR2 is ANQGSEA. V trimming: 7 bases; J trimming: 7 bases; junction bases outside the gene matches: 10.

V gene TRBV2 combines with J gene TRBJ2-5, with 9 bases fitting TRBD1. The J call may be wrong; the DNA end is better matched by TRBJ2-7. The germline CDR1 and CDR2 sequences are SNHLY and FYNNEI. The CDR3 consists of 14 residues. Here the CDR3 reads CASSRQGVAYEQYF. The CDR3 DNA reads TGTGCCAGCAGCCGACAGGGGGTCGCCTACGAGCAGTACTTC.

This clonotype was observed a few times. The chain carries TRBV13 and TRBJ1-2, with D uncertain. This CDR3 has 11 residues. Germline CDR1 PRHDT, CDR2 FYEKMQ (reference sequence). V was cut by 3 bases and J by 2 bases, with 1 base left in between. The DNA of the CDR3 is TGTGCCAGCAGCTTCAACTATGGCTACACCTTC. Translating it yields CASSFNYGYTF. Complete variable domain (other parts from reference TRBV13 and TRBJ1-2): AAGVIQSPRHLIKEKRETATLKCYPIPRHDTVYWYQQGPGQDPQFLISFYEKMQSDKGSIPDRFSAQQFSDYHSELNMSSLELGDSALYFCASSFNYGYTFGSGTRLTVV.

The CDR3 loop is CASSPSLYNSPLHF. Here the CDR3 DNA reads TGTGCCAGCAGCCCCAGTCTCTATAATTCACCCCTCCACTTT. The chain recombines TRBV7-8 with TRBJ1-6; D is ambiguous. There are 14 residues in the CDR3. In germline, CDR1 is SGHVS, CDR2 FQNEAQ. V lost 5 bases, J lost 3 bases, and 8 bases lay in between.

The chain uses TRBV10-3 and TRBJ1-2; D is uncertain. Trimming removed 0 bases at V and 3 bases at J, with 11 bases between. Germline V lookup: CDR1 ENHRY, CDR2 SYGVKD. The CDR3 is 15 residues long. The CDR3 region has the DNA TGTGCCATCAGTGAGTCGATAGGGCCACACTATGGCTACACCTTC. Translated: CAISESIGPHYGYTF.

The table lists this clonotype with a few counts. The gene calls are TRBV7-2 and TRBJ2-3; D ambiguous. The V gene lost 5 bases and the J gene lost 1 base, with 13 bases spanning the gap. The CDR3 contains 15 residues. The germline gives CDR1 SGHTA, CDR2 FQGNSA. CDR3 coding DNA: TGTGCCAGCAGCCCACGACTCCCTGGCACAGATACGCAGTATTTT. The encoded protein is CASSPRLPGTDTQYF.